This T cell receptor beta chain originates from a study of blood T cells in healthy people across ages. Study-level background: Template switching picked up about one barcoded beta molecule for each two T cells. Study-level findings and limits: A conclusive naive versus antigen-experienced comparison was prevented by the unsorted PBMCs.

Using a J-beta primer mix together with a sample-barcoded 5' primer, a second PCR was run for roughly 6 to 12 cycles. TCRdb re-analysed the 5' RACE reads in MiXCR, keeping a single row per CDR3 protein. The sample yields around 1.5 million distinct CDR3 sequences, roughly 32% seen once. Germline CDR1 and CDR2: MDHEN and SYDVKM. Trimming cost V 6 bases and J 2 bases; bases outside gene matches: 6. CDR3 length: 15 residues. Of note for this clonotype: Its antigen is undetermined.

The receptor was derived from a woman aged 25 to 39 in good health. The chain recombines TRBV28 with TRBJ2-7, with 11 bases fitting TRBD1. The specimen was blood. The DNA of the CDR3 is TGTGCCAGCAGGGGGGCGGACAGGGGGCCCTACGAGCAGTACTTC. Its translation is CASRGADRGPYEQYF.